This note documents a single TCR beta chain sequence. This CDR3 has 15 amino acids. With 6 bases clipped from V and 5 bases from J, the junction kept 9 bases outside the gene matches. The germline V gene encodes CDR1 SGDLS and CDR2 YYNGEE. Using immunoSEQ multiplex PCR, the repertoire was profiled, and TCRdb retains in-frame clones only, with some absent. The sample holds approximately 210,000 clones, less than 90% seen once. These data are taken from a study of blood T cell repertoires in COVID-19. About the study: The study drew acute and convalescent COVID-19 samples from the United States, Italy and Spain. The analysed material was cDNA or gDNA that came from T cells, B-cell-depleted T cells, or PBMCs.

This TCR came from a man aged 40-49 years with acute or convalescent COVID-19. The chain recombines TRBV9 with TRBJ2-2, with 8 bases matching TRBD2. The sequenced sample was peripheral blood. The DNA of the CDR3 is TGTGCCAGCACCCTCGGGGGGGAGGGGACCGGGGAGCTGTTTTTT. Its translation: CASTLGGEGTGELFF.